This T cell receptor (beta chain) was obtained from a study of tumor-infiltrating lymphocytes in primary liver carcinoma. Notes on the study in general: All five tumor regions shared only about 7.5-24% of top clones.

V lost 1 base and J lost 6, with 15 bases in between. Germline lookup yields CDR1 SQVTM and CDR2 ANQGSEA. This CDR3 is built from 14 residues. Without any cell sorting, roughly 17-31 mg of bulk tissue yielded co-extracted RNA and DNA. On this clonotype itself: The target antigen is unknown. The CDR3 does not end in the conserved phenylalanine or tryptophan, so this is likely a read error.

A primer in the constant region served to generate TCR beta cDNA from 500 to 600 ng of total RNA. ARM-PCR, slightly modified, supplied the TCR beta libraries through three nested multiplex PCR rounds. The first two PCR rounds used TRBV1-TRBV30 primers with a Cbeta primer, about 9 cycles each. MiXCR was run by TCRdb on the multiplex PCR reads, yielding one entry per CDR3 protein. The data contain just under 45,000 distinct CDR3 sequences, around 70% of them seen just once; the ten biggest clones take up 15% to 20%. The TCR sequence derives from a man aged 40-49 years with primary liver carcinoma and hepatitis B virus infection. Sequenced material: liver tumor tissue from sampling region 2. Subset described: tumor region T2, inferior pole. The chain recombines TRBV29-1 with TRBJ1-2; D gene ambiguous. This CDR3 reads CSVEAEEGVDGYTY. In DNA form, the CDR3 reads TGCAGCGTTGAAGCGGAGGAAGGAGTGGATGGCTACACCTAC.